Given below is one T cell receptor beta chain in context. The timepoints at which blood was sampled were baseline, cycle 4 day 1, and cycle 7 day 1. Data came from immunoSEQ multiplex PCR; TCRdb stores just in-frame clones and leaves some out. The sample contains roughly 100,000 clones, about 86% of which appear only once. This specimen belongs to a study of OX40 agonist ivuxolimab in advanced cancers. Study at large: Participants, around 80% male, averaged 60 years of age, ranging from about 20 to 80.

Germline CDR1 and CDR2: LNHDA and SQIVND (reference sequence). J lost 7 bases, V lost 4 bases, and 8 bases had no gene match. CDR3 length: 15 amino acids. The J gene is TRBJ2-2, the V gene TRBV19; 8 bases are a match to TRBD2. Sequenced here: CD4+ or CD8+ T cells sorted from blood, sampled in a trial of the OX40 agonist ivuxolimab. The sequence derives from an adult with an advanced solid tumor such as melanoma, head and neck, liver or kidney cancer. The CDR3 reads CASSTVGGAIGELFF. DNA for the CDR3: TGTGCCAGTAGTACGGTCGGGGGGGCGATCGGGGAGCTGTTTTTT.